The 23 T cell receptor beta chains given below trace back to one sample, sequenced in a study of T cells in localized non-small cell lung cancer. The method was immunoSEQ multiplex PCR; TCRdb's version includes in-frame clones alone and lacks a portion of them. The table has about 27,000 clones, 82% seen once; the top ten hold around 4.1%. Sequenced material: peripheral blood, taken before any cancer treatment. All receptors come from a woman aged 40-69 years with stage I lung adenocarcinoma.

V and J are TRBV7-2 and TRBJ1-2; TRBD1 agrees at 10 bases. V lost 5 bases to trimming and J lost 4 bases; unmatched junction nucleotides: 7. The CDR3 is made up of 15 amino acids. Germline V CDR1 and CDR2: SGHTA, FQGNSA. The CDR3 sequence is CASSAEGQGIYGYTF. The CDR3, as DNA: TGTGCCAGCAGCGCCGAGGGACAGGGGATCTATGGCTACACCTTC.

The genes are TRBV19 and TRBJ2-7; 9 bases are a match to TRBD1. V gave up 6 bases and J gave up 4 bases; unmatched junction bases: 10. This CDR3 is built from 15 residues. Germline-derived CDR1 and CDR2 are LNHDA and SQIVND (reference sequence). In DNA form, the CDR3 reads TGTGCCAGTAGGGCACCGGGACAGGGCGTTTACGAGCAGTACTTC. Translated, it gives CASRAPGQGVYEQYF. Together with reference TRBV19 and TRBJ2-7, the CDR3 gives the full variable domain: DGGITQSPKYLFRKEGQNVTLSCEQNLNHDAMYWYRQDPGQGLRLIYYSQIVNDFQKGDIAEGYSVSREKKESFPLTVTSAQKNPTAFYLCASRAPGQGVYEQYFGPGTRLTVT.

This sequence joins TRBV9 and TRBJ1-1; D is uncertain. Deletions cut 0 bases from V and 8 bases from J, with 11 bases between. The CDR3 runs 13 residues. CDR1 SGDLS and CDR2 YYNGEE come from the germline V gene. CDR3 DNA sequence: TGTGCCAGCAGCGTAGTGACCACCTCCGAAGCTTTCTTT. This gives the protein CASSVVTTSEAFF.

The J gene is TRBJ1-2, the V gene TRBV13, with D unclear. The CDR3 covers 14 residues. Germline V gene data show CDR1 as PRHDT and CDR2 as FYEKMQ (reference sequence). Trimming left V 0 bases short and J 0 bases short, with 5 bases between. The CDR3 DNA sequence: TGTGCCAGCAGCTTAGGCAGCCCTAACTATGGCTACACCTTC. This translates into CASSLGSPNYGYTF.

The rearrangement links TRBV19 to TRBJ2-6; no clear D gene. V was clipped by 7 bases and J by 0 bases, with 10 bases between them. Germline V gene lookup returns CDR1 LNHDA and CDR2 SQIVND (reference sequence). The CDR3 consists of 15 residues. The CDR3, as DNA: TGTGCCAGTACCTTAATTAACTCTGGGGCCAACGTCCTGACTTTC. It is translated as CASTLINSGANVLTF.

This clone occurred once. The junction departs from germline at one end; a sequencing error may be responsible. The chain joins TRBV6-6 to TRBJ2-1, with a possible D match to TRBD1 (5 bases). The CDR3 totals 13 residues. Germline values: CDR1 MNHNY, CDR2 SVGAGI (reference sequence). The CDR3 spells CASSYWGYSEQFF. CDR3 sequence (DNA): TGTGCCAGCAGTTACTGGGGCTACAGTGAGCAGTTCTTC.

The genes are TRBV2 and TRBJ2-6, with TRBD2 identical over 7 bases. Germline V CDR1 and CDR2: SNHLY, FYNNEI. The CDR3 is made up of 15 amino acids. The ends lost 6 bases at V and 0 bases at J; junction bases unmatched: 2. This chain's CDR3 is CASSRDYSGANVLTF. The CDR3, as DNA: TGTGCCAGCAGCCGGGACTACTCTGGGGCCAACGTCCTGACTTTC.

The CDR3 nucleotides read TGTGCCTGGAGTCCCCGAAACACCGGGACAGCGGGGGGCACTGAAGCTTTCTTT. Encoded protein: CAWSPRNTGTAGGTEAFF. This sequence joins TRBV30 and TRBJ1-1, with 7 bases lining up with TRBD1. The CDR3 extends over 18 amino acids. Trimming removed 2 bases from V and 4 bases from J; junction bases left unmatched: 19. The germline CDR1 and CDR2 sequences are GTSNPN and SVGIG (reference sequence). Using reference TRBV30 and TRBJ1-1 for the parts outside the CDR3, the full variable domain is SQTIHQWPATLVQPVGSPLSLECTVEGTSNPNLYWYRQAAGRGLQLLFYSVGIGQISSEVPQNLSASRPQDRQFILSSKKLLLSDSGFYLCAWSPRNTGTAGGTEAFFGQGTRLTVV.

The V call is TRBV7-2, the J call TRBJ1-4; D call uncertain. The CDR3 is 15 residues long. Germline V gene sequence: CDR1 SGHTA, CDR2 FQGNSA. Trimming removed 1 base at V and 8 bases at J, with 14 bases between. The CDR3: CASSLVGSTLEKLFF. In DNA, the CDR3 is TGTGCCAGCAGCTTAGTTGGCAGCACCCTCGAAAAACTGTTTTTT.

The chain recombines TRBV11-1 with TRBJ1-1; a weak D match, TRBD1 (5 bases). Germline loops: CDR1 SGHAT, CDR2 FQDESV (reference sequence). The length of the CDR3 is 16 residues. The ends were cut back, 7 bases at V and 0 bases at J, with 18 bases in the middle. The CDR3: CASTRTLWGMNTEAFF. CDR3 coding DNA: TGTGCCAGCACCCGGACACTTTGGGGGATGAACACTGAAGCTTTCTTT.

This rearrangement joins TRBV5-1 to TRBJ2-3, with D unclear. The V and J ends lost 7 bases and 5 bases respectively, with 17 bases between them. The germline gives CDR1 SGHRS, CDR2 YFSETQ. The CDR3 totals 14 residues. In nucleotides, the CDR3 is TGCGCCAGCTACGTACAGCCATCCGAAGATACGCAGTATTTT. Protein product: CASYVQPSEDTQYF.

The chain recombines TRBV30 with TRBJ1-2; perhaps TRBD1 as D (5 bases). The V end lost 2 bases, the J end lost 4 bases, and 17 bases lay between the germline ends. Looked up from germline, CDR1 is GTSNPN and CDR2 is SVGIG (reference sequence). CDR3 length: 15 amino acids. The CDR3 nucleotides are TGTGCCTGGAGTAAGTTCCGAGACAGTGGCTATGGCTACACCTTC. Its protein is CAWSKFRDSGYGYTF.

The CDR3 loop reads CASSLESGGAVVGELFF. The CDR3 bases are TGTGCCAGCAGCTTAGAAAGCGGGGGGGCCGTAGTCGGGGAGCTGTTTTTT. The V and J genes are TRBV11-2 and TRBJ2-2, with 10 bases aligning to TRBD2. Germline V gives CDR1 SGHAT, CDR2 FQNNGV. J lost 7 bases, V lost 0 bases, and 8 bases had no gene match. The length of the CDR3 is 17 residues.

The rearrangement joins TRBV4-3 to TRBJ1-2; D not certain. This CDR3 spans 16 amino acids. Trimming pared 2 bases from V and 6 bases from J, leaving 19 bases between. Germline V gene sequence: CDR1 LGHNA, CDR2 YSLEER. The CDR3 bases are TGCGCCAGCAGCCAATTTTATTTCGGGAGTCGAGATGGCTACACCTTC. The encoded protein is CASSQFYFGSRDGYTF.

The chain couples TRBV9 to TRBJ1-5, with D perhaps TRBD1 (5 bases). Germline CDR1 reads SGDLS; CDR2 reads YYNGEE. This CDR3 has 15 amino acids. Trimming cost V 4 bases and J 1 base, with 12 bases left between them. The CDR3 sequence is CASSPGMTSNQPQHF. For the CDR3, the DNA is TGTGCCAGCAGCCCAGGGATGACGAGCAATCAGCCCCAGCATTTT.

The V call is TRBV6-1, the J call TRBJ1-2, with 8 bases that match TRBD1. Germline V gene lookup returns CDR1 MNHNS and CDR2 SASEGT. Trimming took 7 bases from V and 6 from J; bases not matched to a gene: 7. The length of the CDR3 is 13 residues. The CDR3 DNA is TGTGCCAGCACTCCGGACAGGGACAATGGCTACACCTTC. This translates into CASTPDRDNGYTF.

The chain is built from TRBV18 and TRBJ1-5; 8 positions match TRBD1. The CDR3 contains 14 residues. The germline gives CDR1 KGHSH, CDR2 LQKENI. J gave up 8 bases and V 3 bases, and 6 bases lay outside the gene matches. CDR3 sequence: CASSPDREVEPQHF. CDR3 nucleotides: TGTGCCAGCTCACCGGACAGGGAAGTGGAGCCCCAGCATTTT.

The chain employs TRBV6-6 and TRBJ1-1; 9 bases match TRBD1. Per the germline V gene, CDR1 is MNHNY and CDR2 is SVGAGI (reference sequence). This CDR3 has 15 amino acids. The junction had 10 bases not matched to a gene; V was cut back by 6 bases and J by 5 bases. Written as DNA, the CDR3 is TGTGCCAGCAGCACACCGGACAGGGGATCGACTGAAGCTTTCTTT. This translates into CASSTPDRGSTEAFF.

V and J are TRBV7-2 and TRBJ1-2; D ambiguous. The CDR3 consists of 13 residues. Germline assignment: CDR1 SGHTA and CDR2 FQGNSA. Trimming removed 1 base from V and 1 base from J, with 4 bases in between. CDR3 sequence: CASSLDLNYGYTF. CDR3 bases: TGTGCCAGCAGCTTAGACCTTAACTATGGCTACACCTTC.

This rearrangement joins TRBV2 to TRBJ1-2; 8 bases line up with TRBD1. The germline V gene has CDR1 SNHLY and CDR2 FYNNEI. V was pared by 8 bases and J by 8 bases, with 13 bases of the junction left unmatched. The CDR3 extends over 14 amino acids. The CDR3 nucleotides read TGTGCCAGCCGGGATGTTGGGACAGGAGGAGGCTACACCTTC. Amino acid sequence: CASRDVGTGGGYTF.

This sequence joins TRBV19 and TRBJ2-5; TRBD2 aligns across 12 bases. This CDR3 has 16 residues. After removal of 1 base from V and 2 bases from J, the junction contained 2 bases not matched to a gene. Germline CDR1 LNHDA, CDR2 SQIVND (reference sequence). The CDR3 sequence is CASSIGLAGAQETQYF. The DNA of the CDR3 is TGTGCCAGTAGTATAGGACTAGCGGGGGCACAAGAGACCCAGTACTTC.

This chain uses TRBV5-6 with TRBJ1-2; 8 bases agree with TRBD1. The CDR3 is 16 residues long. Germline CDR1 reads SGHDT; CDR2 reads YYEEEE. Unmatched junction bases numbered 5, after V lost 0 bases and J lost 1 base. For the CDR3, the DNA is TGTGCCAGCAGCTTGGTGTCAGGGGGCTTTAACTATGGCTACACCTTC. Its translation is CASSLVSGGFNYGYTF.

CDR3 sequence: CASSPAGPNSGNTIYF. The DNA for the CDR3 is TGCGCCAGCAGCCCGGCGGGACCGAACTCTGGAAACACCATATATTTT. The rearrangement links TRBV5-1 to TRBJ1-3; the D gene is possibly TRBD1 (5 bases). V was shortened by 4 bases and J by 0 bases, with 14 bases between the two germline ends. The CDR3 is 16 amino acids. Germline V gene sequence: CDR1 SGHRS, CDR2 YFSETQ.